This T cell receptor (beta chain) was sequenced during a study of cytomegalovirus exposure and HLA in healthy donors (dated by TCRdb to about 2017). Regarding the complete study: A later analysis indicated that the 110 or so validation repertoires were generated on the platform also employed for the approximately 700 repertoires of the first cohort. The study aimed to test whether signatures of past pathogen exposure could be identified by cataloging public T cell receptors. Besides the first cohort of under 700 subjects, a separate validation cohort made up of about 120 different subjects was used. The study combined high-throughput TCR immunosequencing, statistical association of individual TCRs with disease status, and machine learning to predict cytomegalovirus infection status.

The method was the immunoSEQ multiplex PCR assay. Per the authors' processing: To diagnose cytomegalovirus status from the catalog of TCR beta chain sequences, a statistical classification framework was built. The table was pulled from immuneACCESS by TCRdb, which kept in-frame rearrangements only. Such tables lose some clones; where checked, under half of the loss comes from unresolved V genes, and the rest has no known cause. V and J calls and clone size are as listed in that table; D and trimming were resolved from the DNA. Across this sample there are about 110,000 clones, with around 89% seen only once. Jointly, the top ten make up 1.8% of the sample. Study-wide findings and limitations: The study gave a list of around 170 TCR beta chains associated with cytomegalovirus. Subsequent analysis determined that TCRs grouped into clusters in the first cohort also showed a tendency toward co-occurrence across the 120 or so validation repertoires, and 94% of cluster scores exceeded 0. In both the original and validation cohorts, the classifier was reported to diagnose cytomegalovirus status with high specificity and sensitivity. The authors suggested that the approach could potentially be extended to other disease states and immunological phenotypes. Across donors, most TCR sequences were observed very rarely, whereas some public TCRs were present in many individuals. Three of the identified cytomegalovirus-associated TCR beta chains were confirmed in vitro to be specific for cytomegalovirus antigens. The validation cohort had no HLA typing available for a later analysis, so co-occurrence within that cohort was assessed over all 110 or so repertoires.

Of note for this clone: The target of this receptor is not known. The sample holds no much larger clone one base away, and base qualities are not on file.

The CDR3 measures 11 amino acids from cysteine to phenylalanine. The retained sequence is limited to the CDR3, 33 bases, with the frame set at the first base. Reading the germline V gene gives CDR1 SGHVS and CDR2 FQNEAQ. The V and J ends are trimmed by 5 bases and 5 bases, leaving 6 bases between them. The donors were included in the validation cohort of over a hundred subjects, a group kept apart from the roughly 610-subject first cohort. The material sequenced was PBMCs. The V and J genes are TRBV7-8 and TRBJ2-5, with the D gene not confidently named. The sequence derives from a woman aged 18-30 years in good health and CMV-seropositive. The DNA sequence follows: TGTGCCAGCAGCCCCATTGAGACCCAGTACTTC. Its protein is CASSPIETQYF.